Described below is a single T cell receptor (beta chain) sequence and its context. Measured with immunoSEQ multiplex PCR; TCRdb has only the in-frame clones, and not every one. Found here are around 41,000 clones, around 81% of them singletons; the top ten hold approximately 2.6%. V was pared by 6 bases and J by 9 bases, with 14 bases between. The CDR3 is 11 amino acids. The V gene's germline CDR1 is SQVTM and CDR2 ANQGSEA. The data derive from a study of OX40 agonist ivuxolimab in advanced cancers. Study summary: A male proportion of more than 75% was recorded, with mean age about 62 years and range about 20 to 85.

Material: CD4+ or CD8+ T cells sorted from blood, obtained in a trial of the OX40 agonist ivuxolimab. The chain couples TRBV29-1 to TRBJ1-2; maybe TRBD1 (5 bases). This TCR derives from an adult with an advanced solid tumor such as melanoma, head and neck, liver or kidney cancer. CDR3 amino acids: CSVTENQSYTF. CDR3 nucleotide sequence: TGCAGCGTGACAGAAAATCAGAGCTACACCTTC.